This T cell receptor beta chain was profiled in a study of blood T cell repertoires in COVID-19 (dated by TCRdb to the early 2020s). Regarding the research as a whole: The collaborator samples originated in the United States, Italy and Spain and spanned the acute and convalescent phases of COVID-19. Subjects who had been exposed to COVID-19, were actively infected with it, or had recovered from it provided the deeply sampled blood TCRbeta repertoires that made up the dataset. The repertoires were released in a freely available public database meant as a resource for research on the immune response to SARS-CoV-2. A de-identified subject ID, COVID-19 status, age in years and sex were almost always included in the sample metadata. The material from the prospective study consisted of cDNA or gDNA derived from T cells, B-cell-depleted T cells, or PBMCs. Where available, HLA class I and class II types were taken from metadata supplied by the sample provider and were not determined by assay-based typing. The samples were drawn from the first 160 participants of the ongoing ImmuneRACE study and from more than 1,000 subjects provided by 6 global collaborators.

As to this clone: Its antigen target is currently unknown. It has no much larger one-base neighbor in the sample; base qualities were not kept.

One collaborating source in Seattle enrolled patients during active infection and followed them longitudinally through the course of disease. Collaborating institutions collected whole blood in K2EDTA tubes following their own protocols. For TCRbeta analysis, collaborator samples were shipped as frozen whole blood, as isolated PBMCs, or as DNA extracted from either sample type. TCRbeta CDR3 regions were amplified from genomic DNA using the immunoSEQ Assay, a bias-controlled multiplex PCR. For the original study's pipeline: The number of nucleated cells in each sample was estimated by amplification of reference gene primers within the assay. Sequence reads were collapsed and filtered to measure the absolute abundance of every unique TCRbeta CDR3 rearrangement. For each sample, productive Simpson clonality was calculated as the square root of Simpson's diversity index over productive rearrangements. TCRdb took over this immuneACCESS table, retaining in-frame rearrangements with V and J assigned. Such tables are incomplete; in checked studies, under half of the missing clones stem from an unresolved V gene, and the remainder is unexplained. The V and J calls and the clone size are those of that table, but D and trimming were determined from the DNA. The sample has 310,000 or so clones on record, 87% of them singletons. Jointly, the top ten make up roughly 8.9% of the sample.

The germline V gene provides CDR1 KGHDR and CDR2 SFDVKD. Germline trimming amounts to 9 bases on V and 4 bases on J, with 3 as the count of junction bases outside the gene matches. Including the terminal cysteine and phenylalanine, the CDR3 comprises 14 residues. The sequence is cut down to CDR3 DNA, 42 bases in frame from base 1. Study-level results and caveats: Clinical and demographic metadata were provided uncurated, with the amount varying by source and participant.

The source of this sequence is a young man with COVID-19, enrolled during active disease. Specimen: peripheral blood. Here the chain combines TRBV24-1 and TRBJ1-5; 12 central bases correspond to TRBD1. The CDR3 protein is CATRGQGANQPQHF. The sequence in DNA is TGTGCCACCCGGGGACAGGGGGCGAATCAGCCCCAGCATTTT.